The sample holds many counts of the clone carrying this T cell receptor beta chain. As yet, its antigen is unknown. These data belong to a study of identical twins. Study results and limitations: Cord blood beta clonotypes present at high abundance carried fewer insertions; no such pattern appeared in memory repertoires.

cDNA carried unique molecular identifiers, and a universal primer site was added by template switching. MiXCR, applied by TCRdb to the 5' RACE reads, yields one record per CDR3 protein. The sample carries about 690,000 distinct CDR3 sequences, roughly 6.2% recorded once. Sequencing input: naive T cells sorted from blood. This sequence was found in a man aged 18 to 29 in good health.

CDR3 region: CSVEGRGRGGYTF. Here the CDR3 DNA reads TGCAGCGTTGAAGGCAGGGGGCGTGGTGGCTACACCTTC. The chain employs TRBV29-1 and TRBJ1-2; 8 nucleotides align to TRBD1. This CDR3 region has 13 residues. V shed 1 base and J 7 bases; nucleotides not matched to a gene: 5. Per germline, CDR1 SQVTM and CDR2 ANQGSEA.